The sequence of this TCR beta chain was determined in a study of T-cell memory formation after mild COVID-19. Study summary: TCR clustering was largely donor specific.

Study findings and constraints: Some responding clones appeared in pre-infection memory, suggesting cross-reactive memory joined. For second-wave clones that peaked at day 37, SARS-CoV-2 specificity went unverified.

Constant-segment primers were used for 5'RACE, and the resulting TCR alpha and TCR beta cDNA libraries carried sample barcodes and UMIs. TCRdb reanalysed the 5' RACE reads using MiXCR and keeps one entry per CDR3 protein. Of approximately 260,000 distinct CDR3 sequences in the sample, about 16% were seen once. Germline V CDR1 and CDR2: SGHDN, FVKESK. The CDR3 is 12 amino acids. V was trimmed by 2 bases and J by 14 bases, leaving 10 bases between them. Concerning this clonotype: The antigen remains undetermined.

This clonotype originated in a man between 18 and 29 years old who had mild COVID-19 (a few samples of this study predate the infection). Cell type and time point are not known. Sequenced sample: PBMCs or a T cell subset sorted from them (not recorded which). This chain joins TRBV14 and TRBJ1-6, with D possibly matching TRBD1 (5 bases). As DNA, the CDR3 is TGTGCCAGCAGCCAACAGGGTTTCACCCTCCACTTT. It is translated as CASSQQGFTLHF.